These T cell receptor beta chains were read from a single sample in a study of regulatory T cells in long-lasting Graves disease. TCRdb processed the multiplex PCR reads anew with MiXCR; each CDR3 protein has one entry. The table records 350,000 to 450,000 distinct CDR3 sequences, 12% of them present only once. These same data were also listed under a study on T cells in Graves' hyperthyroidism and ophthalmopathy.

The sequencing here drew on peripheral blood mononuclear cells (PBMCs), taken at new diagnosis, from a patient treated with antithyroid drugs. These receptors were collected from a young woman with Graves disease. The CDR3 runs from the conserved cysteine through the conserved F or W. Fields, in order: CDR3 DNA, CDR3 protein, D gene, V gene, J gene, clone size. D genes are given only for firm matches. Clone size is shown for a subset of rows, as once, few, many or a class of expanded clone.

TGTGCCAGCAGTGAGACCTGGACAGTCCGCTCTGGAAACACCATATATTTT	CASSETWTVRSGNTIYF	NA	TRBV2	TRBJ1-3	many
TGTGCCAGCAGCAAGGATAACTATGGCTACACCTTC	CASSKDNYGYTF	NA	TRBV13	TRBJ1-2	many
TGTGCCAGCAGCTTAGCAGGAGAGAATCAGCCCCAGCATTTT	CASSLAGENQPQHF	NA	TRBV7-9	TRBJ1-5	many
TGTGCCAGCAGTTTTCGTGGCTTGCACCAAGAGACCCAGTACTTC	CASSFRGLHQETQYF	NA	TRBV12-3/TRBV12-4	TRBJ2-5	many
TGTGCCATCCGGACTGATTACAATAAGCAGTTCTTC	CAIRTDYNKQFF	NA	TRBV6-1	TRBJ2-1	NA
TGTGCCAGCTCACCGGGAACGGGACTCACTAACTATGGCTACACCTTC	CASSPGTGLTNYGYTF	NA	TRBV18	TRBJ1-2	few
TGTGCCAGCTCACCTTGGACTAGCGGGAGTTTGGAGACCCAGTACTTC	CASSPWTSGSLETQYF	TRBD2	TRBV18	TRBJ2-5	many
TGTGCCAGCACCTCGGGTCTGCAAAGCTACAATGGGCAGTTCTTC	CASTSGLQSYNGQFF	NA	TRBV12-3/TRBV12-4	TRBJ2-1	NA
TGTGCCAGCATACAGGGCCCTAACTATGGCTACACCTTC	CASIQGPNYGYTF	NA	TRBV6-1	TRBJ1-2	few
TGTGCCAGCAGTGAAGGAAGGGGGAGGGAGACCCAGTACTTC	CASSEGRGRETQYF	NA	TRBV27	TRBJ2-5	few
TGTGCCAGCAGTCTCCGAGCCTGGGATGGCGGGCAGCCCCAGCATTTT	CASSLRAWDGGQPQHF	NA	TRBV6-2/TRBV6-3	TRBJ1-5	few
TGTGCCAGCAGTCCACCGACAGGGAATAATTCACCCCTCCACTTT	CASSPPTGNNSPLHF	TRBD1	TRBV12-3/TRBV12-4	TRBJ1-6	many
TGTGCCAGCAGTCACACCGGGGAGCTGTTTTTT	CASSHTGELFF	NA	TRBV6-2/TRBV6-3	TRBJ2-2	many
TGTGCCATCAGTGATAGGGACAATGAGCAGTTCTTC	CAISDRDNEQFF	NA	TRBV10-3	TRBJ2-1	NA
TGTGCCTGGAGTGCAGGGATTTGGACTGAAGCTTTCTTT	CAWSAGIWTEAFF	NA	TRBV30	TRBJ1-1	NA
TGTGCCAGCAGTTACTCTGGGACGACCCAAGAGACCCAGTACTTC	CASSYSGTTQETQYF	NA	TRBV6-2/TRBV6-3	TRBJ2-5	many
TGCGCCAGCAGCCAAATCCCCTTCGGCTACTCTGGAAACACCATATATTTT	CASSQIPFGYSGNTIYF	NA	TRBV4-1	TRBJ1-3	NA
TGTGCCAGTAGAACAGGGGGCCATTTTAGCTCCTACAATGAGCAGTTCTTC	CASRTGGHFSSYNEQFF	TRBD1	TRBV19	TRBJ2-1	few
TGTGCCAGCAGCCCGGGACATAATGAAAAACTGTTTTTT	CASSPGHNEKLFF	NA	TRBV7-2	TRBJ1-4	NA
TGCAGTGCTAGCCTCGGGGGCGCGGGGACTGAAGCTTTCTTT	CSASLGGAGTEAFF	NA	TRBV20-1	TRBJ1-1	NA
TGTGCCAGCAGCTTATCGGGGGAAGCCTCCTACGAGCAGTACTTC	CASSLSGEASYEQYF	NA	TRBV7-9	TRBJ2-7	NA
TGTGCCAGCAGCCAAGATGCCCCCGAGGCGGTCACCGGGGAGCTGTTTTTT	CASSQDAPEAVTGELFF	NA	TRBV4-2	TRBJ2-2	NA
TGCAGTGCTAAGGGCGGGAGGGCCGCCCACGAGCAGTACTTC	CSAKGGRAAHEQYF	TRBD2	TRBV20-1	TRBJ2-7	many
TGTGCCATCAGTGAAATGGGGGTCGAAAGCAATCAGCCCCAGCATTTT	CAISEMGVESNQPQHF	NA	TRBV10-3	TRBJ1-5	NA
TGTGCCAGCAAGATCCTTGGGACGGTGAACACTGAAGCTTTCTTT	CASKILGTVNTEAFF	NA	TRBV6-1	TRBJ1-1	many
TGTGCCAGCAGTTTGGTCGCTGAAGCTTTCTTT	CASSLVAEAFF	NA	TRBV12-3/TRBV12-4	TRBJ1-1	many
TGTGCCAGCAGTTACTCTACCGGGGAACCCAAAAACATTCAGTACTTC	CASSYSTGEPKNIQYF	NA	TRBV6-9	TRBJ2-4	many
TGTGCCAGTAGTATACCAGGACGGAAACTTAGCAATCAGCCCCAGCATTTT	CASSIPGRKLSNQPQHF	NA	TRBV19	TRBJ1-5	few
TGTGCCAGCAGGGCACAGAACAATGAGCAGTTCTTC	CASRAQNNEQFF	NA	TRBV7-9	TRBJ2-1	many
TGTGCCTGGAGTGTTCAGGGGACCTATGGCTACACCTTC	CAWSVQGTYGYTF	NA	TRBV30	TRBJ1-2	many
TGTGCCAGCAATGAATTGGGCGGGAGAGCAGATACGCAGTATTTT	CASNELGGRADTQYF	TRBD2	TRBV5-6	TRBJ2-3	few
TGTGCCAGCAGTGTGCGCGGGGGCGGGGAGCTGTTTTTT	CASSVRGGGELFF	TRBD2	TRBV2	TRBJ2-2	many
TGTGCCAGCAGCGACCGCACAGATACGCAGTATTTT	CASSDRTDTQYF	NA	TRBV13	TRBJ2-3	many
TGTGCCAGCAGTTATTCCCCCCCCTGGGGAACTGAAGCTTTCTTT	CASSYSPPWGTEAFF	NA	TRBV6-5	TRBJ1-1	many
TGTGCCAGCACAACGCAGGGGGATTCACCCCTCTACTTT	CASTTQGDSPLYF	TRBD1	TRBV6-1	TRBJ1-6	few
TGCGCCAGCAGTGAGTCGGGAACCTACGAGCAGTACTTC	CASSESGTYEQYF	NA	TRBV10-1	TRBJ2-7	few
TGTGCCAGCAGCCTGGGACAGGGGTATGGCTACACCTTC	CASSLGQGYGYTF	TRBD1	TRBV12-3/TRBV12-4	TRBJ1-2	many
TGTGCCAGCAGTCACGACAGCACAGATACGCAGTATTTT	CASSHDSTDTQYF	NA	TRBV6-2/TRBV6-3	TRBJ2-3	few
TGTGCCAGCAGTACCACTAGCGGGAGCTCCTACGAGCAGTACTTC	CASSTTSGSSYEQYF	TRBD2	TRBV6-1	TRBJ2-7	many
TGTGCTAGTGGGACCACGGAGCGGGGTTCCTACAATGAGCAGTTCTTC	CASGTTERGSYNEQFF	TRBD2	TRBV12-5	TRBJ2-1	NA
TGTGCCAGCAGCTTAGGGACAGGGCCTGAAGCTTTCTTT	CASSLGTGPEAFF	TRBD1	TRBV7-9	TRBJ1-1	many
TGTGCCAGCAGCTTAAGGGGCGGGGGGAGCAACACTGAAGCTTTCTTT	CASSLRGGGSNTEAFF	NA	TRBV7-9	TRBJ1-1	many
TGTGCCAGCAGCCTCGGACTGCAAGAGACCCAGTACTTC	CASSLGLQETQYF	NA	TRBV7-2	TRBJ2-5	many
TGTGCCAGTAGTGCCGGACTAGCGGGCTACGAGCAGTACTTC	CASSAGLAGYEQYF	TRBD2	TRBV19	TRBJ2-7	NA
TGTGCCACCAGTCACGGGGGAAACACCGGGGAGCTGTTTTTT	CATSHGGNTGELFF	NA	TRBV24-1	TRBJ2-2	many
TGTGCCAGCAGTTCACAGGCATACAATGAGCAGTTCTTC	CASSSQAYNEQFF	NA	TRBV27	TRBJ2-1	NA
TGCAGTGCTCAGGACGGCCGACGGGTGATGAACACTGAAGCTTTCTTT	CSAQDGRRVMNTEAFF	NA	TRBV20-1	TRBJ1-1	few
TGTGCCAGCAGCTTCCGCGGGGCAGGGCCCTACAATGAGCAGTTCTTC	CASSFRGAGPYNEQFF	NA	TRBV6-1	TRBJ2-1	NA
TGTGCCAGCAGCGTAGAGTATGGGAATTCACCCCTCCACTTT	CASSVEYGNSPLHF	NA	TRBV9	TRBJ1-6	few
TGCGCCAGCAGCCTGGGACCGGAGCTTGGTCGTTACAATGAGCAGTTCTTC	CASSLGPELGRYNEQFF	NA	TRBV4-1	TRBJ2-1	many
TGCGCCAGCGTGGGGGCAGGGGAAGGGCTCCCTCTGATTGAAGCTTTCTTT	CASVGAGEGLPLIEAFF	NA	TRBV10-2	TRBJ1-1	many
TGTGCCAGCAGCCACAGGGGGCGTAAGGGTAATGAGCAGTTCTTC	CASSHRGRKGNEQFF	TRBD1	TRBV10-3	TRBJ2-1	NA
TGTGCCAGCAGCTTTAGCGGAGCCCGATACGAGCAGTACTTC	CASSFSGARYEQYF	NA	TRBV7-9	TRBJ2-7	few
TGTGCCAGCGGGGGATCCGCTAGCGGGAGTGGCACAGATACGCAGTATTTT	CASGGSASGSGTDTQYF	TRBD2	TRBV18	TRBJ2-3	many
TGCAGTGCTAGAGGGCGGGGTTCTAACTATGGCTACACCTTC	CSARGRGSNYGYTF	NA	TRBV20-1	TRBJ1-2	few
TGTGCCAGCAGCACTAACTTCTACAATGAGCAGTTCTTC	CASSTNFYNEQFF	NA	TRBV12-3/TRBV12-4	TRBJ2-1	many
TGTGCCAGCAGTTCCCTTGGCGGGAGGGCAAATGAGCAGTTCTTC	CASSSLGGRANEQFF	TRBD2	TRBV6-2/TRBV6-3	TRBJ2-1	NA
TGTGCCAGCAGTTACTGGGGAGATACGCAGTATTTT	CASSYWGDTQYF	NA	TRBV6-2/TRBV6-3	TRBJ2-3	few
TGTGCCAGCAGTACGACGGGCGGTGAGCAGTTCTTC	CASSTTGGEQFF	NA	TRBV6-1	TRBJ2-1	NA
TGTGCCAGCAGCTTACAAGAGGCGGGAAACACCATATATTTT	CASSLQEAGNTIYF	NA	TRBV7-2	TRBJ1-3	few